This TCR beta chain is drawn from a study of shared clonotypes between healthy human individuals. Germline CDR1 reads SGHNT; CDR2 reads YENEEA. The CDR3 spans 15 residues. With 4 bases clipped from V and 4 bases from J, the junction kept 4 bases outside the gene matches. The assay was immunoSEQ multiplex PCR, and TCRdb's table has in-frame clones only and misses some. Of about half a million clones listed, over 60% are singletons. Material: PBMCs. The clonotype comes from a woman aged 40 to 49 in good health. Some clones in this sample may be carry-over from other donors' samples. The J gene is TRBJ2-2, the V gene TRBV11-3; 9 nucleotides match TRBD2. The CDR3 bases are TGTGCCAGCAGCTACGGGACTAGCCCCACCGGGGAGCTGTTTTTT. This codes for CASSYGTSPTGELFF.